This T cell receptor beta chain stems from a study of shared clonotypes between healthy human individuals. TCRdb's copy holds only in-frame clones and misses some; the assay was immunoSEQ multiplex PCR. Altogether around 2.5 million clones are present, over 85% being singletons, with the ten largest covering more than 0.35%. The CDR3 contains 15 residues. Germline CDR1 reads MNHNS; CDR2 reads SASEGT. V shed 1 base and J 5 bases; nucleotides not matched to a gene: 2. The receptor was derived from a man between 18 and 29 years old in good health. Some clones in this sample may be carry-over from other donors' samples. J is TRBJ1-6 and V is TRBV6-1; 7 positions match TRBD1. The sample was naive CD4+ T cells from PBMCs. Subset defined: CD45RA+ positively selected. The CDR3 DNA sequence: TGTGCCAGCAGTGAAGGCGGGACAGATAATTCACCCCTCCACTTT. Translated, it gives CASSEGGTDNSPLHF.